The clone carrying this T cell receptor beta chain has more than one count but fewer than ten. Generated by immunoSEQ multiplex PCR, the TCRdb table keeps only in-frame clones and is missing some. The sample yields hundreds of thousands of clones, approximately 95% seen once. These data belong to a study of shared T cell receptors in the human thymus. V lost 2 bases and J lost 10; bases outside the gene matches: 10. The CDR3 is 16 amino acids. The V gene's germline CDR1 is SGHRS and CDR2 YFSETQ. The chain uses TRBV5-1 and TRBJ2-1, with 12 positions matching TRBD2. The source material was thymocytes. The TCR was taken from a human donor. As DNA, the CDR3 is TGCGCCAGCAGCTTCCTCCTAGCGGGAGGGCCCCAGGAGCAGTTCTTC. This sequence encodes CASSFLLAGGPQEQFF.